This T cell receptor (beta chain) was identified during a study of blood T cell repertoires in COVID-19. This CDR3 contains 16 residues. Germline V gene data show CDR1 as LNHNV and CDR2 as YYDKDF (reference sequence). V shed 3 bases, J shed 2 bases, and the junction held 4 bases outside the gene matches. The repertoire was sequenced with immunoSEQ multiplex PCR; TCRdb's copy has only in-frame clones and lacks some. The profile shows some 220,000 clones, about 83% of them singletons. This chain connects TRBV15 to TRBJ2-6; 7 positions agree with TRBD1. The sample comprised peripheral blood. The sequence was collected from a woman under 40 with COVID-19, enrolled during active disease. CDR3 in amino acids: CATSRRGGPGANVLTF. CDR3 bases: TGTGCCACCAGCAGGAGAGGGGGCCCTGGGGCCAACGTCCTGACTTTC.